This T cell receptor (beta chain) was sequenced in a study of shared clonotypes between healthy human individuals (dated by TCRdb to about 2020). Regarding the research as a whole: Two women and a few men aged 18 to 49 years were included in the cohort. For each donor, three plates each were used for CD4 naive and CD4 memory, two plates were used for CD8 naive, and one plate was used for CD8 memory. To estimate repertoire size and how much clonotype sharing occurs between individuals, the study deeply sequenced the blood TCR repertoires of a handful of healthy adults. To increase sequencing depth and limit assay-specific biases, different laboratories used diverse techniques to prepare libraries and sequence TCR repertoires. Per donor, leukapheresis produced somewhere between about 0.9 and 10 billion PBMCs. What the research found in general, with its limitations: The small number of donors limited the genetic and exposure-history diversity represented. Approximately 5% of naive CD4, around 3.6% of naive CD8, approximately 2.2% of memory CD4, and approximately 0.39% of memory CD8 clonotypes were shared across several donors. Sampling was limited to blood, and TCR repertoires in tissue likely differ from TCR repertoires in blood. Larger estimated clonotype richness was generally found for naive subsets than for memory subsets. Rarefaction of sorted-subset datasets indicated incomplete sequencing despite the large sequencing depth. Pairwise subsampling led to the expectation that sequencing depth would affect the degree of clonotype sharing among donors. Higher generation probabilities were observed for clonotypes shared by all four sorted-subset donors than for non-shared clonotypes.

For this chain, trimming is 2 bases at the V end and 8 bases at the J end, and the number of junction bases without a gene match is 2. The CDR3 spans 14 residues, from the cysteine through the phenylalanine. The retained sequence is limited to the CDR3, 42 bases, with the frame set at the first base. Based on the germline V gene, the CDR1 and CDR2 sequences are MRHNA and SNTAGT. The donors were healthy, HIV-negative adults with no recently reported acute infections or vaccinations. Only Caucasian adults living in Nashville, Tennessee, USA were represented among the donors. Magnetic negative selection was used to enrich CD4+ T cells, after which naive cells were positively selected on CD45RA and the negative fraction became the memory subset. Blood was obtained by leukapheresis, after which PBMCs were separated by Ficoll-Histopaque density gradient centrifugation and cryopreserved in liquid nitrogen vapor phase. Analytical flow cytometry was used to check the purity and quantity of every magnetically sorted T cell population. Each sorted fraction had its genomic DNA isolated and then quantified by UV absorbance on a Nanodrop 2000c.

Using the deep immunoSEQ assay, TCR CDR3 regions were amplified from genomic DNA by multiplex PCR. Genomic DNA extracted from each cell subset was distributed evenly over all wells of several immunoSEQ 96-well plates, and each plate served as one replicate. For sorted subsets, around 0.2 ug of genomic DNA, equivalent to about 30,000 T cell genomes, went into each replicate PCR. Purified libraries were quantified with a Qubit 3.0 fluorometer, sized on a Bioanalyzer 2100, and re-quantified with the KAPA Library Quantification kit. Every immunoSEQ 96-well plate was sequenced on a separate single-read 150-cycle Illumina NextSeq 550 flow cell. In the source study's methods: Because the immunoSEQ output held only junctional sequences and lacked quality scores, the filtering could not match the filtering applied to full-length reads. To assign V/J genes and CDR3, sequences were annotated against IMGT germline references using PyIR, a Python wrapper for IgBLAST v1.9. Reads were removed for weak V/J assignments (E-value above 1e-6), missing CDR3, stop codons, out-of-frame junctions, or ambiguous translated residues. V3J clonotypes were defined by identical inferred V gene, J gene, and CDR3 amino acid sequence. Percentage overlap between repertoires was calculated by dividing the number of shared unique clonotypes by the size of the smaller repertoire. Repertoire richness was assessed with RTK rarefaction, the Chao1 estimator, and Recon v2.1 estimates of unobserved clonotypes. Generation probabilities were computed with OLGA for all TCRbeta clonotypes obtained by the gDNA method from several donors. The table was pulled from immuneACCESS by TCRdb, which kept in-frame rearrangements only. Such tables lose some clones; where checked, under half of the loss comes from unresolved V genes, and the rest has no known cause. That table supplies the V and J calls and clone size; D and trimming were determined from the DNA. Present in this sample are about 660,000 clones, 74% of which were seen just once. The ten largest account for over 1.5% of the sample.

This clone occurred a few times. There is no known antigen for this receptor. Per-base quality was not reported, and no clone a single base away is much larger than it. The source is a woman aged 25 to 39 in good health. The sample was memory CD4+ T cells sorted from blood. Read against the paper, the sample's cell subset or site label means: CD45RA-negative fraction. The rearranged segments are TRBV6-4 and TRBJ1-6; TRBD1 aligns with 8 central bases. The CDR3 protein sequence reads: CASSDGQGHSPLHF. The DNA sequence is given as TGTGCCAGCAGTGACGGACAGGGTCATTCACCCCTCCACTTT.